The 28 T cell receptor beta chains in this list originate from one sample, sequenced in a study of blood T cell repertoires in COVID-19. The data were produced by immunoSEQ multiplex PCR, yet TCRdb's version contains in-frame clones alone and is incomplete. The data contain 80,000 to 100,000 clones, approximately 84% of them singletons. Sample: peripheral blood. These receptor sequences come from a man aged 60 to 75 with acute or convalescent COVID-19.

The genes are TRBV5-1 and TRBJ1-2; 7 bases align to TRBD1. This CDR3 comprises 12 residues. From germline, CDR1 is SGHRS and CDR2 YFSETQ. The V segment lost 4 bases and the J segment 4 bases; nucleotides outside the gene matches: 1. This chain's CDR3 is CASSRDSYGYTF. The CDR3 nucleotides are TGCGCCAGCAGCAGGGACAGCTATGGCTACACCTTC.

This clone was observed a single time. The chain combines TRBV19 with TRBJ1-5; TRBD1 is a possible D gene (6 bases). Between the trimmed V and J ends, which lost 9 bases and 0 bases, there was a span of 21 bases. The germline V gene has CDR1 LNHDA and CDR2 SQIVND (reference sequence). The length of the CDR3 is 17 residues. CDR3 sequence: CASTLQGLGYSNQPQHF. The CDR3 DNA reads TGTGCCAGCACCCTACAGGGTCTGGGGTATAGCAATCAGCCCCAGCATTTT.

This clone was observed at least ten times. The chain joins TRBV28 to TRBJ2-3; 7 bases fit TRBD1. The CDR3 is 16 residues long. Per the germline V gene, CDR1 is MDHEN and CDR2 is SYDVKM. V trimming: 5 bases; J trimming: 0 bases; junction bases outside the gene matches: 8. CDR3 sequence: CASSNDRVMSTDTQYF. In nucleotides, the CDR3 is TGTGCCAGCAGTAACGACAGGGTTATGAGCACAGATACGCAGTATTTT.

This chain uses TRBV10-3 with TRBJ2-2, with D perhaps TRBD1 (5 bases). The germline V gene has CDR1 ENHRY and CDR2 SYGVKD. The CDR3 consists of 16 residues. V was cut by 6 bases and J by 1 base, with 15 bases left in between. In DNA, the CDR3 is TGTGCCATCAGCCTGACAGAGACTCAGAACACCGGGGAGCTGTTTTTT. Its translation: CAISLTETQNTGELFF.

About this clone: The junction departs from germline at one end; a sequencing error may be responsible. V gene TRBV11-2 combines with J gene TRBJ2-7; TRBD1 might be the D (5 bases). This CDR3 is built from 15 residues. Germline V lookup: CDR1 SGHAT, CDR2 FQNNGV. The chain's CDR3 is CASSLGSTETYKQYF. DNA for the CDR3: TGTGCCAGCAGCTTAGGATCGACAGAAACCTACAAGCAGTACTTC.

The table lists this clone with many counts. The rearrangement joins TRBV11-2 to TRBJ2-1; 14 bases map to TRBD2. Germline CDR1 SGHAT, CDR2 FQNNGV. The J segment lost 4 bases and the V segment lost 6 bases, leaving 8 bases of the junction unmatched. CDR3 size: 17 residues. This CDR3 reads CASRGLAGVFLYNEQFF. The CDR3 region has the DNA TGTGCCAGCAGGGGACTAGCGGGAGTATTTTTATACAATGAGCAGTTCTTC.

V gene TRBV2 combines with J gene TRBJ1-6; D gene uncertain. Germline V gene sequence: CDR1 SNHLY, CDR2 FYNNEI. V was shortened by 3 bases and J by 7 bases, with 7 bases between the two germline ends. CDR3 length: 13 residues. In DNA form, the CDR3 reads TGTGCCAGCAGTGACCGGGAGAATTCACCCCTCCACTTT. Its protein is CASSDRENSPLHF.

The genes are TRBV4-1 and TRBJ1-2, with D unresolved. V lost 4 bases to trimming and J lost 7 bases, with 13 bases between them. The CDR3 contains 13 residues. Germline-derived CDR1 and CDR2 are MGHRA and YSYEKL. CDR3 residues: CASSLPEGFGYTF. The DNA of the CDR3 is TGCGCCAGCAGCCTCCCGGAGGGTTTTGGCTACACCTTC.

The V call is TRBV9, the J call TRBJ1-1; D is undetermined. Germline assignment: CDR1 SGDLS and CDR2 YYNGEE. The CDR3 extends over 13 amino acids. Trimming shortened V by 0 bases and J by 10 bases, and 13 bases separated the two germline ends. The CDR3 DNA reads as TGTGCCAGCAGCGTAGAGACGGAGGGCGCAGCTTTCTTT. It yields the protein CASSVETEGAAFF. The variable domain in full, with the rest retrieved from reference TRBV9 and TRBJ1-1, is DSGVTQTPKHLITATGQRVTLRCSPRSGDLSVYWYQQSLDQGLQFLIQYYNGEERAKGNILERFSAQQFPDLHSELNLSSLELGDSALYFCASSVETEGAAFFGQGTRLTVV.

The J gene is TRBJ1-4, the V gene TRBV4-3, with no clear D. The CDR3 totals 15 residues. The V gene's germline CDR1 is LGHNA and CDR2 YSLEER. V lost 3 bases and J 2 bases, leaving 10 bases between the germline ends. The CDR3 DNA reads as TGCGCCAGCAGCCAGGGAGGATTCACTAATGAAAAACTGTTTTTT. Its protein product is CASSQGGFTNEKLFF.

The rearrangement joins TRBV19 to TRBJ1-3; no definite D call. CDR3 length equals 14 residues. CDR1 is LNHDA, CDR2 SQIVND, per germline (reference sequence). V lost 5 bases and J lost 0, with 8 bases in between. The CDR3 region has the DNA TGTGCCAGTAGTCTTTGGAGCTCTGGAAACACCATATATTTT. Translated: CASSLWSSGNTIYF.

This chain uses TRBV5-1 with TRBJ1-2, with 9 positions matching TRBD1. This CDR3 comprises 15 residues. Germline assignment: CDR1 SGHRS and CDR2 YFSETQ. V dropped 4 bases and J dropped 8; count of bases not matched to a gene: 12. CDR3 coding DNA: TGCGCCAGCAGCGCCGGGACAGGGACGGCTCGCGGCTACACCTTC. Translation gives CASSAGTGTARGYTF.

The chain couples TRBV15 to TRBJ1-2; no definite D call. The CDR3 length is 14 residues. Per the germline V gene, CDR1 is LNHNV and CDR2 is YYDKDF (reference sequence). V lost 1 base, J lost 2 bases, and 8 bases lay in between. The CDR3 nucleotides are TGTGCCACCAGCAGAGGGGGAGTGAACTATGGCTACACCTTC. Translated: CATSRGGVNYGYTF.

The V gene is TRBV9, the J gene TRBJ1-4, with 9 bases aligning to TRBD1. Germline V lookup: CDR1 SGDLS, CDR2 YYNGEE. V gave up 1 base and J gave up 8 bases; unmatched junction bases: 6. CDR3 length: 15 amino acids. This CDR3 is CASSVTGQGREKLFF. CDR3 nucleotide sequence: TGTGCCAGCAGCGTAACGGGACAGGGAAGAGAAAAACTGTTTTTT.

Ten or more counts support this clone. The rearrangement joins TRBV7-2 to TRBJ1-3; D possibly corresponds to TRBD1 (5 bases). V was pared by 4 bases and J by 3 bases, with 13 bases between. The CDR3 contains 15 residues. Germline values: CDR1 SGHTA, CDR2 FQGNSA. CDR3 sequence: CASSSRGQVGNTIYF. The CDR3 bases are TGTGCCAGCAGCTCTAGGGGTCAGGTTGGAAACACCATATATTTT. Full variable domain (outside the CDR3, taken from reference TRBV7-2 and TRBJ1-3): GAGVSQSPSNKVTEKGKDVELRCDPISGHTALYWYRQSLGQGLEFLIYFQGNSAPDKSGLPSDRFSAERTGGSVSTLTIQRTQQEDSAVYLCASSSRGQVGNTIYFGEGSWLTVV.

V is TRBV6-5 and J is TRBJ1-4; 8 bases fit TRBD1. The CDR3 is 15 amino acids. Germline V CDR1 and CDR2: MNHEY, SVGAGI. The V segment lost 4 bases and the J segment 8 bases; nucleotides outside the gene matches: 9. The CDR3 region is CASSFSGQASEKLFF. The CDR3 DNA reads as TGTGCCAGCAGTTTCTCGGGACAGGCGAGCGAAAAACTGTTTTTT.

This chain links TRBV7-9 with TRBJ1-1; D ambiguous. This CDR3 contains 18 residues. Germline V gene lookup returns CDR1 SEHNR and CDR2 FQNEAQ (reference sequence). Trimming cost V 5 bases and J 0 bases, with 22 bases left between them. The CDR3 protein is CASSRGSGVGRMNTEAFF. Here the CDR3 DNA reads TGTGCCAGCAGCCGAGGGTCCGGGGTTGGAAGAATGAACACTGAAGCTTTCTTT.

The chain carries TRBV19 and TRBJ2-5; weak D call: TRBD1 (6 bases). Germline values: CDR1 LNHDA, CDR2 SQIVND (reference sequence). The CDR3 runs to 15 residues. Trimming pared 0 bases from V and 4 bases from J, leaving 12 bases between. CDR3 amino acids: CASSIEQGIVETQYF. CDR3 DNA sequence: TGTGCCAGTAGTATAGAGCAGGGGATTGTAGAGACCCAGTACTTC. Supplemented by reference TRBV19 and TRBJ2-5, the full variable domain reads DGGITQSPKYLFRKEGQNVTLSCEQNLNHDAMYWYRQDPGQGLRLIYYSQIVNDFQKGDIAEGYSVSREKKESFPLTVTSAQKNPTAFYLCASSIEQGIVETQYFGPGTRLLVL.

The chain carries TRBV18 and TRBJ1-3; D is possibly TRBD1 (6 bases). CDR3 length: 14 amino acids. The V gene lost 7 bases and the J gene lost 1 base, with 11 bases spanning the gap. The germline V gene encodes CDR1 KGHSH and CDR2 LQKENI. For the CDR3, the DNA is TGTGCCAGCTTATCAGGGGATTCTGGAAACACCATATATTTT. This encodes CASLSGDSGNTIYF.

CDR3 DNA: TGTGCCAGCAGTTCTTACTACGAGCAGTACTTC. Its translation: CASSSYYEQYF. The chain combines TRBV6-2 or TRBV6-3 with TRBJ2-7, with no clear D. Germline CDR1 MNHEY, CDR2 SVGEGT. The CDR3 length is 11 residues. Deletions cut 4 bases from V and 3 bases from J, with 4 bases between.

V gene TRBV4-3 combines with J gene TRBJ2-1, with TRBD2 matching 7 bases. Trimming at V came to 0 bases and at J to 5 bases, leaving 4 bases not matched to a gene. The CDR3 runs 15 residues. In germline, CDR1 is LGHNA, CDR2 YSLEER. CDR3 region: CASSQEPGGHNEQFF. The CDR3 DNA reads as TGCGCCAGCAGCCAAGAGCCGGGGGGACACAATGAGCAGTTCTTC.

This clone occurred once. The J gene is TRBJ2-3, the V gene TRBV27, with 8 nucleotides matching TRBD1. The CDR3 runs to 14 residues. The germline V gene encodes CDR1 MNHEY and CDR2 SMNVEV (reference sequence). With 6 bases clipped from V and 3 bases from J, the junction kept 5 bases outside the gene matches. Written as DNA, the CDR3 is TGTGCCAGCAGGGACAGGGCTTGGACAGATACGCAGTATTTT. Translated: CASRDRAWTDTQYF.

The chain recombines TRBV2 with TRBJ2-7; the match to TRBD1 covers 9 bases. The CDR3 runs 16 residues. Germline CDR1 SNHLY, CDR2 FYNNEI. V was clipped by 4 bases and J by 2 bases; unmatched bases: 9. The CDR3 region has the DNA TGTGCCAGCAGTGGATCCGGGACAGGGTCAACCTACGAGCAGTACTTC. Protein sequence: CASSGSGTGSTYEQYF. Supplemented by reference TRBV2 and TRBJ2-7, the full variable domain reads EPEVTQTPSHQVTQMGQEVILRCVPISNHLYFYWYRQILGQKVEFLVSFYNNEISEKSEIFDDQFSVERPDGSNFTLKIRSTKLEDSAMYFCASSGSGTGSTYEQYFGPGTRLTVT.

This clone came up once. The chain recombines TRBV28 with TRBJ2-2, with D tentatively TRBD1 (5 bases). The V and J ends lost 2 bases and 1 base respectively, with 5 bases between them. CDR1 is MDHEN, CDR2 SYDVKM, per germline. This CDR3 comprises 14 residues. The CDR3 DNA is TGTGCCAGCAGTTTAACAGGGAACACCGGGGAGCTGTTTTTT. Its translation is CASSLTGNTGELFF.

The chain uses TRBV7-2 and TRBJ2-5; maybe TRBD2 (5 bases). Germline loops: CDR1 SGHTA, CDR2 FQGNSA. V shed 3 bases and J shed 4 bases, with 12 bases lying between them. The CDR3 loop spans 14 amino acids. The CDR3 coding sequence is TGTGCCAGCAGCTTGGCTAGGGCGGGAGAGACCCAGTACTTC. Its protein product is CASSLARAGETQYF.

CDR3 residues: CASSFGPATDYGYTF. DNA for the CDR3: TGCGCCAGCAGCTTTGGGCCGGCGACAGACTATGGCTACACCTTC. V is TRBV5-1 and J is TRBJ1-2, with a weak D call TRBD1 (5 bases). CDR3 length: 15 residues. Per germline, CDR1 SGHRS and CDR2 YFSETQ. The ends were cut back, 2 bases at V and 3 bases at J, with 14 bases in the middle.

This chain connects TRBV19 to TRBJ1-2; 10 positions match TRBD1. Germline V lookup: CDR1 LNHDA, CDR2 SQIVND (reference sequence). The CDR3 is 16 amino acids. Trimming removed 5 bases from V and 7 bases from J; junction bases left unmatched: 13. CDR3 nucleotides: TGTGCCAGTAGTCCCGTCACTGGGACAGGGGACGTTGGCTACACCTTC. Its translation: CASSPVTGTGDVGYTF.

The chain joins TRBV7-2 to TRBJ2-7; 8 positions match TRBD1. Germline loops: CDR1 SGHTA, CDR2 FQGNSA. The CDR3 loop spans 16 amino acids. Germline trimming cut 0 bases from V and 6 bases from J; bases unmatched to any gene: 10. The CDR3 is CASSLAYRTGISEQYF. The CDR3, as DNA: TGTGCCAGCAGCTTAGCGTACCGGACAGGGATTAGCGAGCAGTACTTC.